This TCR beta chain was found in a study of blood T cell repertoires in COVID-19. Study summary: COVID-19 samples collected from the United States, Italy and Spain covered acute and convalescent phases. PBMCs, B-cell-depleted T cells, or T cells provided the cDNA or gDNA that made up the material.

The data were produced by immunoSEQ multiplex PCR, yet TCRdb's version contains in-frame clones alone and is incomplete. The sample lists about 190,000 clones; around nine tenths were seen once. In germline, CDR1 is SGHVS, CDR2 FQNEAQ. V lost 7 bases to trimming and J lost 3 bases; unmatched junction nucleotides: 5. The length of the CDR3 is 13 residues. The chain employs TRBV7-8 and TRBJ1-2; 7 nucleotides line up with TRBD1. The source of this sequence is a woman in her sixties or seventies with COVID-19, enrolled during active disease. The sequencing sample was made of peripheral blood. The CDR3 sequence: CASTRDRYYGYTF. CDR3 DNA: TGTGCCAGCACCCGGGACAGATACTATGGCTACACCTTC. The full variable domain, with the rest looked up from reference TRBV7-8 and TRBJ1-2, is GAGVSQSPRYKVAKRGQDVALRCDPISGHVSLFWYQQALGQGPEFLTYFQNEAQLDKSGLPSDRFFAERPEGSVSTLKIQRTQQEDSAVYLCASTRDRYYGYTFGSGTRLTVV.